This entry concerns a single T cell receptor (beta chain). What it recognizes is unknown. The data derive from a study of cytomegalovirus exposure and HLA in healthy donors. Study-level points and caveats: Testing in vitro showed a few CMV-associated chains specific for CMV antigens.

PCR amplification relied on 60 Vbeta primers (plus 13 Jbeta primers). Profiling relied on immunoSEQ multiplex PCR, and the TCRdb table lists in-frame clones only, not all of them. The data hold around 200,000 clones, with over 60% observed a single time. Germline V gene lookup returns CDR1 SNHLY and CDR2 FYNNEI. Deletions cut 9 bases from V and 7 bases from J, with 27 bases between. There are 16 residues in the CDR3. Sequencing input: PBMCs. The source of this sequence is a male donor in good health and CMV-seronegative. This sequence joins TRBV2 and TRBJ1-2; no firm D call. CDR3 in amino acids: CARPRDLGGQMGGYTF. For the CDR3, the DNA is TGTGCCAGACCACGGGATCTGGGAGGCCAGATGGGTGGCTACACCTTC.